These 15 T cell receptor beta chains came from one sample sequenced in a study of OX40 agonist ivuxolimab in advanced cancers. Library construction relied on the immunoSEQ multiplex PCR assay. In TCRdb, the immuneACCESS table is reduced to in-frame sequences with V and J assigned. These tables do not hold every clone; where another copy was compared, an unresolved V gene accounts for under half, and the others remain unexplained. This sample has more than 95,000 clones in its table, and approximately 94% of those were observed once. The ten largest clones represent around 0.17% of the sample. The source material was CD4+ or CD8+ T cells sorted from blood, sampled in a trial of the OX40 agonist ivuxolimab. The receptors come from an adult with an advanced solid tumor such as melanoma, head and neck, liver or kidney cancer.

The chain couples TRBV10-1 to TRBJ2-1; the D is unclear. V gave up 4 bases and J gave up 8 bases, with 12 bases separating them. The CDR3 is made up of 13 amino acids. From germline, CDR1 is WNHNN and CDR2 SYGVQD (reference sequence). For the CDR3, the DNA is TGCGCCAGCAGTGGCAACCCTAGGGATGAGCAGTTCTTC. It yields the protein CASSGNPRDEQFF.

The gene calls are TRBV5-1 and TRBJ2-7, with D unclear. Trimming pared 1 base from V and 3 bases from J, leaving 17 bases between. Germline V gene data show CDR1 as SGHRS and CDR2 as YFSETQ. This CDR3 is 16 amino acids long. This CDR3 reads CASSLSSGTAFYEQYF. The CDR3 nucleotides read TGCGCCAGCAGCTTGAGTAGTGGCACAGCCTTCTACGAGCAGTACTTC.

This clone is a singleton in its sample. The chain carries TRBV23-1 and TRBJ1-1; D ambiguous. TRBV23-1 is sorted into the ORF group, with uncertain function. The length of the CDR3 is 14 residues. V was shortened by 7 bases and J by 2 bases, with 14 bases between the two germline ends. CDR3 DNA sequence: TGCGCCAGCAAAGGCCCGAGGACTAACACTGAAGCTTTCTTT. It specifies CASKGPRTNTEAFF.

The genes are TRBV11-3 and TRBJ2-1; 7 positions agree with TRBD2. The junction had 11 bases not matched to a gene; V was cut back by 2 bases and J by 10 bases. The germline CDR1 and CDR2 sequences are SGHNT and YENEEA. The length of the CDR3 is 15 residues. The CDR3 spells CASSLNLAEPGEQFF. The CDR3 nucleotides read TGTGCCAGCAGCTTAAATCTAGCGGAGCCAGGGGAGCAGTTCTTC. Supplemented by reference TRBV11-3 and TRBJ2-1, the full variable domain reads EAGVVQSPRYKIIEKKQPVAFWCNPISGHNTLYWYLQNLGQGPELLIRYENEEAVDDSQLPKDRFSAERLKGVDSTLKIQPAELGDSAVYLCASSLNLAEPGEQFFGPGTRLTVL.

This clone was observed once. This chain connects TRBV6-1 to TRBJ2-1; 8 bases are a match to TRBD2. The CDR3 consists of 16 residues. The germline gives CDR1 MNHNS, CDR2 SASEGT. V was pared by 2 bases and J by 9 bases, with 12 bases of the junction left unmatched. The CDR3 DNA reads TGTGCCAGCAGTGAAAGCCAGCGGGGGACTGTCGGTGAGCAGTTCTTC. Translated, it gives CASSESQRGTVGEQFF.

The chain combines TRBV9 with TRBJ2-3; 12 nucleotides align to TRBD2. CDR1 and CDR2 (germline): SGDLS, YYNGEE. Trimming removed 2 bases from V and 2 bases from J; junction bases left unmatched: 3. This CDR3 is 16 amino acids long. The CDR3 nucleotides read TGTGCCAGCAGCGTCGGACTAGCGGGGTTCACAGATACGCAGTATTTT. Protein product: CASSVGLAGFTDTQYF.

V gene TRBV6-5 combines with J gene TRBJ1-1, with 9 bases identical to TRBD1. In germline, CDR1 is MNHEY, CDR2 SVGAGI. There are 14 residues in the CDR3. Germline trimming cut 6 bases from V and 4 bases from J; bases unmatched to any gene: 6. The CDR3 sequence is CASSPGQGTTEAFF. The CDR3, as DNA: TGTGCCAGCAGCCCGGGACAGGGCACCACTGAAGCTTTCTTT.

The rearrangement uses TRBV28 and TRBJ2-5; 10 bases fit TRBD1. J gave up 2 bases and V 8 bases, and 8 bases lay outside the gene matches. CDR1 and CDR2 (germline): MDHEN, SYDVKM. CDR3 length equals 15 residues. The DNA for the CDR3 is TGTGCCAGCCTAACGACAGGGGGCCGGCAAGAGACCCAGTACTTC. The encoded protein is CASLTTGGRQETQYF.

The CDR3 DNA sequence: TGCGCCAGCAGCTCGGACAGGGGTAATTCACCCCTCCACTTT. This gives the protein CASSSDRGNSPLHF. The gene calls are TRBV5-1 and TRBJ1-6, with 9 bases aligning to TRBD1. Germline assignment: CDR1 SGHRS and CDR2 YFSETQ. This CDR3 is built from 14 residues. V lost 3 bases, J lost 6 bases, and 1 base stayed unmatched.

This chain links TRBV5-4 with TRBJ2-5, with 9 bases lining up with TRBD1. Unmatched junction bases numbered 5, after V lost 3 bases and J lost 2 bases. This CDR3 is 15 amino acids long. Germline V CDR1 and CDR2: SGHNT, YYREEE (reference sequence). In DNA form, the CDR3 reads TGTGCCAGCAGCTCCGGACAGGGGAGACAAGAGACCCAGTACTTC. It is translated as CASSSGQGRQETQYF.

The genes are TRBV29-1 and TRBJ2-5; 9 nucleotides align to TRBD1. V gave up 5 bases and J gave up 1 base; unmatched junction bases: 5. The CDR3 consists of 14 residues. CDR1 and CDR2 (germline): SQVTM, ANQGSEA. The CDR3 DNA sequence: TGCAGCGTTAAACGGGACAGGGTCCAAGAGACCCAGTACTTC. This translates into CSVKRDRVQETQYF.

This chain uses TRBV28 with TRBJ1-4; D gene unclear. Trimming removed 6 bases from V and 8 bases from J, with 13 bases in between. CDR3 length: 13 residues. CDR1 is MDHEN and CDR2 is SYDVKM in the germline V gene. The CDR3 region has the DNA TGTGCCAGCAGCGGGTCAGCGATGGAAAAACTGTTTTTT. Amino acid sequence: CASSGSAMEKLFF. Supplemented by reference TRBV28 and TRBJ1-4, the full variable domain reads DVKVTQSSRYLVKRTGEKVFLECVQDMDHENMFWYRQDPGLGLRLIYFSYDVKMKEKGDIPEGYSVSREKKERFSLILESASTNQTSMYLCASSGSAMEKLFFGSGTQLSVL.

This clone was recorded once. The V call is TRBV9, the J call TRBJ1-2; D not resolved. The V end was cut by 4 bases, the J end by 0 bases, with 13 bases between. This CDR3 comprises 15 residues. The germline CDR1 and CDR2 sequences are SGDLS and YYNGEE. The CDR3 protein is CASSFPGGTNYGYTF. In nucleotides, the CDR3 is TGTGCCAGCAGCTTCCCCGGCGGGACTAACTATGGCTACACCTTC.

J is TRBJ1-5 and V is TRBV6-5; D is uncertain. There are 15 residues in the CDR3. The germline V and J ends were trimmed by 6 bases and 7 bases, with 19 bases remaining between them. Per germline, CDR1 MNHEY and CDR2 SVGAGI. The CDR3 loop reads CASRLGGNRWQPQHF. The DNA of the CDR3 is TGTGCCAGCAGGTTAGGAGGGAATAGGTGGCAGCCCCAGCATTTT.

V is TRBV7-2 and J is TRBJ1-2; 9 nucleotides agree with TRBD1. This CDR3 comprises 15 residues. V shed 5 bases, J shed 4 bases, and the junction held 8 bases outside the gene matches. The germline gives CDR1 SGHTA, CDR2 FQGNSA. CDR3 DNA sequence: TGTGCCAGCAGCCTGAGACAGGGGGAGAGCTATGGCTACACCTTC. Its translation is CASSLRQGESYGYTF.